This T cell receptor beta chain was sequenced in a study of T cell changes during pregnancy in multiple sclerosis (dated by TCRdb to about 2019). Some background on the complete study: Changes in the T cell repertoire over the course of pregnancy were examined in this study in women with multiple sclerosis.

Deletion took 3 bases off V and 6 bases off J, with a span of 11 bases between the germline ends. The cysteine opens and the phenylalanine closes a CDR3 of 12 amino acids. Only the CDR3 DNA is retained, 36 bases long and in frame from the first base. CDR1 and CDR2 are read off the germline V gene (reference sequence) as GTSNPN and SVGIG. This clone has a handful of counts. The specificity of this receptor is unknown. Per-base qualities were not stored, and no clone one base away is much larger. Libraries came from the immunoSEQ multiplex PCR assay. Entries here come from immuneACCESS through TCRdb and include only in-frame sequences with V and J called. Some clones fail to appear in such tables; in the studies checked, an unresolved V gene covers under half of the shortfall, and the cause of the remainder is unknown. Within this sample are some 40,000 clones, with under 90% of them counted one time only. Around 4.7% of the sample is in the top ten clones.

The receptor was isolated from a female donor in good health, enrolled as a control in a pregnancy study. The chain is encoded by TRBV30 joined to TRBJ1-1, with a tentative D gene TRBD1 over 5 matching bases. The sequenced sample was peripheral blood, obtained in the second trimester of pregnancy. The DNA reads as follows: TGTGCCTGGAGCGCTCGGGGGGCTGAAGCTTTCTTT. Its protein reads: CAWSARGAEAFF.